The present entry profiles one TCR beta chain with its context. The data belong to a study of blood T cells in healthy people across ages. The germline CDR1 and CDR2 sequences are SGHAT and FQNNGV. The CDR3 has 12 residues. For the second PCR, which ran for 7 to 11 cycles, a sample-barcoded 5' primer and a J-beta primer mix were used. TCRdb ran MiXCR on the 5' RACE reads and lists one entry per CDR3 protein. The sample lists about 1.6 million distinct CDR3 sequences, 30% to 35% occurring once. Healthy Russian Caucasian donors spanned ages roughly 6 to 90 years. This clonotype was obtained from a woman in her 30s in good health. Sequencing was carried out using blood. V usage is TRBV11-2 and J usage is TRBJ2-5; TRBD1 might be the D (5 bases). The tail of the sequence fits TRBJ2-7 better, so the J call may be wrong. The CDR3 region is CASSLKGLEQYF. The CDR3 DNA reads TGTGCCAGCAGCTTAAAGGGGCTCGAGCAGTACTTC.